This TCR beta chain was documented in a study of regulatory T cells in long-lasting Graves disease. About the study: Antithyroid drugs had been given to newly diagnosed Graves' patients for under 3 months.

Time point of the sample: newly diagnosed GD, antithyroid drugs for less than 3 months. The authors made the TCR library using RNA they extracted from PBMCs. Patients were enrolled at an endocrinology department in Xi'an, China. The CDR3 is 15 residues long. The V gene's germline CDR1 is DFQATT and CDR2 SNEGSKA (reference sequence). V gave up 3 bases and J gave up 4 bases, with 16 bases separating them. Both iRepertoire HTBI primers and Arm-PCR of CDR3 regions were used to build the TCR beta libraries. Authors' methods: Identification yielded around 68 TRBV and more than 12 TRBJ segments across samples. TCRdb reprocessed the multiplex PCR reads via MiXCR and lists one record per CDR3 protein. It is TCRdb's table, rather than the study itself, that gives the V and J calls and clone size. The table lists more than 450,000 distinct CDR3 sequences, about 12% of them singletons. This clonotype was recorded at least ten times.

These sequences were also reported in another study, on T cells in Graves' hyperthyroidism and ophthalmopathy. As reported in that work: Separation of ophthalmopathy from stable hyperthyroidism was achieved by a 13 V-J model.

The material was peripheral blood mononuclear cells (PBMCs), obtained at new diagnosis, from a patient treated with antithyroid drugs. This sequence joins TRBV20-1 and TRBJ1-5, with a weak D call TRBD1 (5 bases). This receptor was obtained from a woman in her twenties or thirties with Graves disease. The CDR3 sequence: CSARWPGGINQPQHF. The CDR3 bases are TGCAGTGCTAGGTGGCCCGGGGGGATTAATCAGCCCCAGCATTTT.